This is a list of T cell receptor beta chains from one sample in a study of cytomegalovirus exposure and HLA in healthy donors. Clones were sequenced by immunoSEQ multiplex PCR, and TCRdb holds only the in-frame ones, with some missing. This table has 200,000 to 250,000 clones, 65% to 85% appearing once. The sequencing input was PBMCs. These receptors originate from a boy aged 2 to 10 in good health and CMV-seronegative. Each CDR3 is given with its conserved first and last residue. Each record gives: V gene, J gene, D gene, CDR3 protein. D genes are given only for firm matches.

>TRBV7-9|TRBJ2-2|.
CASRQPGVGELFF
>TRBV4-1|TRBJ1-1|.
CASSHPTDTEAFF
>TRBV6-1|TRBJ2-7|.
CASSERVRGNEQYF
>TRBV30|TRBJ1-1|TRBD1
CASVQQGRAFF
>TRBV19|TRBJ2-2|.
CASSAPDRSNTGELFF
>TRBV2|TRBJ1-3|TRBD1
CASSFYPTGTGNTIYF
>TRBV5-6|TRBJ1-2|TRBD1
CASSRRDRAPYGYTF
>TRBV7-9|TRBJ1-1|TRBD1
CSSSPWGQGNTEAFF
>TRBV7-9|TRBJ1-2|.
CSSSSGLSGGYTF
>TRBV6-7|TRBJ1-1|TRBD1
CASSYTQGAEAFF
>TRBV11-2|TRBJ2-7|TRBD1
CASSGQGVSYEQYF
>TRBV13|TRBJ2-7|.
CASSSRQSYEQYF
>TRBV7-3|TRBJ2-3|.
CASSPGRGGTDTQYF
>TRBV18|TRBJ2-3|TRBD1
CASSPNLFRGLEDTQYF
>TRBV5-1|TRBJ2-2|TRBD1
CASSWDRDTGELFF
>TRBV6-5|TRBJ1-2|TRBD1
CASTRGRGYGYTF
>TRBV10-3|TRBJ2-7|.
CAISESHGTYEQYF
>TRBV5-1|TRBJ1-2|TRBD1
CASSRRQGHYGYTF
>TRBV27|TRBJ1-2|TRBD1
CASRVTGAAWGYTF
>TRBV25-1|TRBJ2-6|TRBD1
CAAGGSGANVLTF
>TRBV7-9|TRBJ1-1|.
CASSFVPDRPGENTEAFF
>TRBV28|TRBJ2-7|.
CASSLYQRDSCEQYF
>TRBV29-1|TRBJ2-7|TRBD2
CSVARGGGSKGGEQYF
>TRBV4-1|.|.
CASSQGGGARLFTYEQYF
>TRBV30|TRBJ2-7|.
CAWSVVSYEQYF
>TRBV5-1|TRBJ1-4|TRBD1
CASSQDAGGTNEKLFF
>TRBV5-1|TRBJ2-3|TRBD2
CASSLALAGGHTQYF
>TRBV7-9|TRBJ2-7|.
CASSFGSRDGYEQYF
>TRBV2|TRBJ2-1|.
CASSVGLPYNEQFF
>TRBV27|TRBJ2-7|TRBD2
CASSHKRESYEQYF
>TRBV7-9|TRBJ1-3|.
CASSFRTGGLGNTIYF
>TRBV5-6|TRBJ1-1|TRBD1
CASSSAPHDRGGNTEAFF
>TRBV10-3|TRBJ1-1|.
CAISGTGTENTEAFF
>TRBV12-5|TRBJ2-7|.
CASGVSGLNEQYF
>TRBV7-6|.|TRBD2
CASSPSGGYEQYF
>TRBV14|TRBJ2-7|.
CASSQAGSHEQYF
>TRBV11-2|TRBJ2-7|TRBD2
CASSPASGDYYEQYF
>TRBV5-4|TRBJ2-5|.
CASSPRLGGPETQYF
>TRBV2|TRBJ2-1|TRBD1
CASTAGQGVHEQFF
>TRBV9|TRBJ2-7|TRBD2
CASSVGASGHYEQYF
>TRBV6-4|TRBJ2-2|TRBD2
CASSALTSGGPYTGELFF
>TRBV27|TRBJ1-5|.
CVLSNQPQHF
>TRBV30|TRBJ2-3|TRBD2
CAWRGVAGSTDTQYF
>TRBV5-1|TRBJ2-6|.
CASSLAADSGANVLTF
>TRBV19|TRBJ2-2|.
CASQGSRDTGELFF
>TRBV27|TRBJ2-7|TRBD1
CASSRPRGQGVYEQYF